The entry below gives a single T cell receptor beta chain sequence along with its context. No antigen is known for it. Different DNA sequences within this sample yield the same CDR3. V was shortened by 0 bases and J by 2 bases, with 5 bases between the two germline ends. The CDR3 length is 13 residues. Germline V gene sequence: CDR1 GTSNPN, CDR2 SVGIG (reference sequence). Some clones are missing from TCRdb's copy, which holds only in-frame ones; the method was immunoSEQ multiplex PCR. The sample yields approximately 90,000 clones, 93% seen once. The data were taken from a study of graft-versus-host responses after intestinal transplantation. Study details: Recipients had multivisceral, liver-intestinal, or isolated intestinal transplants. Induction with anti-thymocyte globulin, then tacrolimus and steroids for about 3 years, was given to all recipients. Study outcomes and limitations: GvH clones appeared in recipient marrow, some first in ileum or blood.

The sequence derives from a human donor who received an intestinal transplant. The specimen comprised unstimulated CD8+ T cells sorted from spleen or lymph node cells, sampled before intestinal transplant. The chain carries TRBV30 and TRBJ1-5; a weak D match, TRBD1 (5 bases). This CDR3 is CAWSVGGNQPQHF. The DNA for the CDR3 is TGTGCCTGGAGTGTAGGGGGCAATCAGCCCCAGCATTTT.